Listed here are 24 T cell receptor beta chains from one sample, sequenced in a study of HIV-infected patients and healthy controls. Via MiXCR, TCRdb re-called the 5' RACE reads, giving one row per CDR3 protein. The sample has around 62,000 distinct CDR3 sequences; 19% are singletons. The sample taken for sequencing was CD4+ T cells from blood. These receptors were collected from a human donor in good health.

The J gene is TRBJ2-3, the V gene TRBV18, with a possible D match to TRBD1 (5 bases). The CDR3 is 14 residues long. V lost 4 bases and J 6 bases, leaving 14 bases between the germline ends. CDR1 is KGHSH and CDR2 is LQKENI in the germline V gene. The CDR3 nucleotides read TGTGCCAGCTCACTCGGAGCAGGGTTTGATACGCAGTATTTT. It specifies CASSLGAGFDTQYF.

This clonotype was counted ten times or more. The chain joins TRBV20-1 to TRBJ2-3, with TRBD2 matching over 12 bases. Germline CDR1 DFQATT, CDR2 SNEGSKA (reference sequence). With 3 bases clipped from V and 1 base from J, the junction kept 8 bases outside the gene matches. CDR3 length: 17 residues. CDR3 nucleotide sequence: TGCAGTGCTAGTACGGCTAGCGGGGGGGCCGGCACAGATACGCAGTATTTT. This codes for CSASTASGGAGTDTQYF.

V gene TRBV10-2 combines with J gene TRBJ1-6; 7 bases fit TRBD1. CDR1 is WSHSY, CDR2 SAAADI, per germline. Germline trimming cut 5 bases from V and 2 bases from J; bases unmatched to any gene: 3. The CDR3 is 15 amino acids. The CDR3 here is CASSQGVAYNSPLHF. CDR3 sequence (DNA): TGCGCCAGCAGTCAGGGGGTTGCCTATAATTCACCCCTCCACTTT.

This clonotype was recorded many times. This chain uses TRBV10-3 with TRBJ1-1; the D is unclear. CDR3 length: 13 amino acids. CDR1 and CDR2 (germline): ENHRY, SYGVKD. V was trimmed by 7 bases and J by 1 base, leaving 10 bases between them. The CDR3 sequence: CAIKADGNTEAFF. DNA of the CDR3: TGTGCCATCAAGGCGGACGGGAACACTGAAGCTTTCTTT.

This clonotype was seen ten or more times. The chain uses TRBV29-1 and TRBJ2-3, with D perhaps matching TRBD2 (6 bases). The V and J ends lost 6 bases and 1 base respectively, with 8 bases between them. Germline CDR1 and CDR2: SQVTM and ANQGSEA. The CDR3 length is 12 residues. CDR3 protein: CSVRDGTDTQYF. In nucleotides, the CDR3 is TGCAGCGTGCGGGACGGCACAGATACGCAGTATTTT.

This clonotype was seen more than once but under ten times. The CDR3 bases are TGTGCCAGCAGCTTACAATCAGGGGACCTCTCCTACGAGCAGTACTTC. As protein: CASSLQSGDLSYEQYF. This chain links TRBV7-2 with TRBJ2-7; possibly TRBD1 for D (6 bases). The germline CDR1 and CDR2 sequences are SGHTA and FQGNSA. Trimming took off 2 bases at V and 0 bases at J, with 14 bases between the two ends. This CDR3 is built from 16 residues.

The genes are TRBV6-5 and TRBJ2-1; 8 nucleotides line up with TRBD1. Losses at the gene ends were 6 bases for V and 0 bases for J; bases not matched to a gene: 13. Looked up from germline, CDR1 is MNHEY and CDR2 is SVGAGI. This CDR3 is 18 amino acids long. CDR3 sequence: CASRTGTGKRSSYNEQFF. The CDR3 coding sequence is TGTGCCAGCAGAACCGGGACAGGTAAAAGGAGCTCCTACAATGAGCAGTTCTTC.

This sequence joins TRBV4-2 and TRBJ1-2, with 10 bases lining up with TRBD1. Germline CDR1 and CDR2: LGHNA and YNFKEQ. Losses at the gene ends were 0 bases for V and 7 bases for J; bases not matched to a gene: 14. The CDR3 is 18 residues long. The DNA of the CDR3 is TGTGCCAGCAGCCAAGACCTCCCGGTGGGGGACAGGGGTGGTGGCTACACCTTC. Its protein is CASSQDLPVGDRGGGYTF.

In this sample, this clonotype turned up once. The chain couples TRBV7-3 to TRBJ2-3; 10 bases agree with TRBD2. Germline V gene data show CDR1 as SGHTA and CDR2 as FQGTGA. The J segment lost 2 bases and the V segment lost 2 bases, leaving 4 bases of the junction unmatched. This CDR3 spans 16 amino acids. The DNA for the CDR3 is TGTGCCAGCAGCTTAGGACTAGCGGAAATCACAGATACGCAGTATTTT. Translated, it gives CASSLGLAEITDTQYF.

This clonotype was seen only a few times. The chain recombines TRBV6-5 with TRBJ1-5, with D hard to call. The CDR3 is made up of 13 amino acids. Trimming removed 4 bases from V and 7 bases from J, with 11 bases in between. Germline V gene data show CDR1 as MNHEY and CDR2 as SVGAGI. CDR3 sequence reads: CASSSTMVQPQHF. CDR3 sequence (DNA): TGTGCCAGCAGTTCGACTATGGTCCAGCCCCAGCATTTT.

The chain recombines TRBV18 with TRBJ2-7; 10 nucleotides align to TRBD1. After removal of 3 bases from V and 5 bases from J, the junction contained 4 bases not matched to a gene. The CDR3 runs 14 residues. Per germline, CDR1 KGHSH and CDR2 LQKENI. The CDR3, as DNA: TGTGCCAGCTCACCGGACAGGGGGTCTAACGAGCAGTACTTC. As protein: CASSPDRGSNEQYF.

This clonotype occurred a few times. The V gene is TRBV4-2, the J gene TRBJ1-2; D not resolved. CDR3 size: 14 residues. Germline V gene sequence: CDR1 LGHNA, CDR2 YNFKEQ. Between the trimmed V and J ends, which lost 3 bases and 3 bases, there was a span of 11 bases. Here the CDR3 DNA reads TGTGCCAGCAGCCAGAAGGACGGACACTATGGCTACACCTTC. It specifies CASSQKDGHYGYTF.

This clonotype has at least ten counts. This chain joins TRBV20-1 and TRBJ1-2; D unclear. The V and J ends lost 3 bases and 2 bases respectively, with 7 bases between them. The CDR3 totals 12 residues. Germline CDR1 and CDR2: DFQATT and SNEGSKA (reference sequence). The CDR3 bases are TGCAGTGCTAGTGGAAACAACTATGGCTACACCTTC. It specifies CSASGNNYGYTF.

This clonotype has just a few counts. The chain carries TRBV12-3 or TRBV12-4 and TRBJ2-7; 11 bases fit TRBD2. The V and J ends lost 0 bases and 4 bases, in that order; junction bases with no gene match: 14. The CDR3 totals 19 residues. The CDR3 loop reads CASSLALRLAGTFGYEQYF. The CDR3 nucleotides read TGTGCCAGCAGTTTAGCGCTAAGACTAGCGGGGACCTTCGGGTACGAGCAGTACTTC.

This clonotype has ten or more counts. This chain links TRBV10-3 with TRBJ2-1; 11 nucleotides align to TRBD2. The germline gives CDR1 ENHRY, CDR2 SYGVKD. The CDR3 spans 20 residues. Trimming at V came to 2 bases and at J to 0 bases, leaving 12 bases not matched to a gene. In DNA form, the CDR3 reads TGTGCCATCAGTGAGCCGGTCCCGGGACTAGCGGCGAGCTCCTACAATGAGCAGTTCTTC. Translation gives CAISEPVPGLAASSYNEQFF.

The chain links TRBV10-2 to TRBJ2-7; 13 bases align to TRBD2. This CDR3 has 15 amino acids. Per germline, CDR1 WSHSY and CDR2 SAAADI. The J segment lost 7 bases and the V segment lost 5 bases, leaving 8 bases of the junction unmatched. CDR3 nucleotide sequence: TGCGCCAGCAGTAAACTAGCGGGAGGGCAGGTTGAGCAGTACTTC. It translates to CASSKLAGGQVEQYF.

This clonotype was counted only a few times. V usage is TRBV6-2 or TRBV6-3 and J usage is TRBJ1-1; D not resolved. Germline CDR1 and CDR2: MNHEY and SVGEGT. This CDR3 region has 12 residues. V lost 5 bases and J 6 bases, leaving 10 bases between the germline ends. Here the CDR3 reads CASSRGRSEAFF. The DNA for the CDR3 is TGTGCCAGCAGTCGAGGGAGGTCTGAAGCTTTCTTT.

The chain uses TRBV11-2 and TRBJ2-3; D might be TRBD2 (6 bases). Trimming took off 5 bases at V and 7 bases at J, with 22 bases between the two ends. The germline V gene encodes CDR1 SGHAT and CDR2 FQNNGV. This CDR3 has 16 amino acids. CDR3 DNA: TGTGCCAGCAGCAACCTCCGGGACTCGCCTTCTCATACGCAGTATTTT. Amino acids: CASSNLRDSPSHTQYF.

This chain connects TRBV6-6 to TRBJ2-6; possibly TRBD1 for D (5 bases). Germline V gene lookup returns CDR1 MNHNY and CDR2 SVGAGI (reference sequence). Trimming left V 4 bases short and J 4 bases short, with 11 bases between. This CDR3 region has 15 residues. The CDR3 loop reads CASSSQGPGANVLTF. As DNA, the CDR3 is TGTGCCAGCAGTTCCCAGGGCCCGGGGGCCAACGTCCTGACTTTC.

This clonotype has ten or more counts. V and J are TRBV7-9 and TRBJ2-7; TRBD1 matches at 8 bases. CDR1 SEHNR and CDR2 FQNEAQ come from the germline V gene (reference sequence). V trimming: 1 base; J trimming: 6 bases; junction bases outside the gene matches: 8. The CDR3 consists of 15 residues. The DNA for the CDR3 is TGTGCCAGCAGCTTAGGGTCAGGGGGCGCCGGCGAGCAGTACTTC. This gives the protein CASSLGSGGAGEQYF.

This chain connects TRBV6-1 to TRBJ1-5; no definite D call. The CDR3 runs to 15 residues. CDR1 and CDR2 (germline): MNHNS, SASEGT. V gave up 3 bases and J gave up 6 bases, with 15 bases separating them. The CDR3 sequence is CASSDPKGVGQPQHF. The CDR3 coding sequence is TGTGCCAGCAGTGATCCTAAGGGAGTCGGTCAGCCCCAGCATTTT.

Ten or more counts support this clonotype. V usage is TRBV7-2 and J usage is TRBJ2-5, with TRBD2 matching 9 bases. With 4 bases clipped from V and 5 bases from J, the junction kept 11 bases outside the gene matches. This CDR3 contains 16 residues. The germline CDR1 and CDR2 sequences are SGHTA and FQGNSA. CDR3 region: CASSWQASGAVETQYF. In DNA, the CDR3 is TGTGCCAGCAGCTGGCAAGCTAGCGGGGCTGTCGAGACCCAGTACTTC.

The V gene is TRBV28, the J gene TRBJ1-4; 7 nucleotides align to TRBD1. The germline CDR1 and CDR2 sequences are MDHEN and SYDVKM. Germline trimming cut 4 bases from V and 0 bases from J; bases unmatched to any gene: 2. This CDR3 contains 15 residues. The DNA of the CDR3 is TGTGCCAGCAGTTCCACAGGGGCAACTAATGAAAAACTGTTTTTT. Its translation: CASSSTGATNEKLFF.

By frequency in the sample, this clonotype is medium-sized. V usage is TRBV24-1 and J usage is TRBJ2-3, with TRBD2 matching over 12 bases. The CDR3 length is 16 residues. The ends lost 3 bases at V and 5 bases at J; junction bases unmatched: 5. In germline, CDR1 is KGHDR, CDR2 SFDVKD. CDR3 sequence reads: CATSDASGRAVDTQYF. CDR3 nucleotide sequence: TGTGCCACCAGTGATGCTAGCGGGAGGGCCGTAGATACGCAGTATTTT.